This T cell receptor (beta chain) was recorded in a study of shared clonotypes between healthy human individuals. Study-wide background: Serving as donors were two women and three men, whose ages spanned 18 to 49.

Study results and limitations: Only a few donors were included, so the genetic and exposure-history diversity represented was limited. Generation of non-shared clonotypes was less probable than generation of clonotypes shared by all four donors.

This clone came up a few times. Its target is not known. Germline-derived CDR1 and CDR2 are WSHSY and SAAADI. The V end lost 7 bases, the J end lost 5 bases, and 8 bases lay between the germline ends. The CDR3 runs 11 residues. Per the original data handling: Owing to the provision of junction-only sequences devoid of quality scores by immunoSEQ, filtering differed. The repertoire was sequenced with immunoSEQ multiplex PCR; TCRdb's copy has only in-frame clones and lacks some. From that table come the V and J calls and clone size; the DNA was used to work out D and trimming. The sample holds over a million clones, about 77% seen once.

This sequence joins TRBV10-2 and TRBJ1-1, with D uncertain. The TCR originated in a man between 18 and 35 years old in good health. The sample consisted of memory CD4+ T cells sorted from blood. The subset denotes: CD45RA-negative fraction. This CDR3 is CASTGRTEAFF. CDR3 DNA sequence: TGCGCCAGCACGGGGAGGACTGAAGCTTTCTTT.